These 8 T cell receptor beta chains were all obtained from the same sample, sequenced in a study of regulatory T cells in long-lasting Graves disease (dated by TCRdb to about 2021). Taken with the paper, the label for time point translates to: newly diagnosed GD, antithyroid drugs for less than 3 months. For both TCR sequencing and RNA sequencing, RNA was extracted from PBMCs using TRIzol. The library was built by means of multiplex PCR. Sequencer: Illumina HiSeq 4000. TCR beta libraries were built with iRepertoire HTBI primers and Arm-PCR amplification of CDR3 regions. In TCRdb, the public reads were trimmed at Q25 with fastp and aligned with MiXCR, with productive beta chains retained. Each CDR3 protein appears once, grouped with its most common genes and DNA. This sample holds 450,000 to 500,000 distinct CDR3 sequences; roughly 17% were observed only once. In total, the top ten clones hold roughly an eighth of the sample.

The same sample was also used in a study of T cells in Graves' hyperthyroidism and ophthalmopathy.

This specimen consisted of peripheral blood mononuclear cells (PBMCs), obtained at new diagnosis, from a patient treated with antithyroid drugs. These receptors all stem from a man aged 35-49 years with Graves disease. Donor details come from another sample of the same person, matched by shared clones.

J is TRBJ2-3 and V is TRBV20-1; 9 nucleotides agree with TRBD2. Germline-derived CDR1 and CDR2 are DFQATT and SNEGSKA (reference sequence). Trimming removed 6 bases from V and 3 bases from J; junction bases left unmatched: 7. The CDR3 length is 14 residues. CDR3 in amino acids: CSAISGRITDTQYF. The CDR3 bases are TGCAGTGCCATCAGCGGGAGGATTACAGATACGCAGTATTTT.

This clonotype showed up just a few times. The V gene is TRBV6-1, the J gene TRBJ1-2; D is possibly TRBD1 (5 bases). The CDR3 extends over 13 amino acids. V was shortened by 9 bases and J by 4 bases, with 15 bases between the two germline ends. Germline V gene data show CDR1 as MNHNS and CDR2 as SASEGT. The CDR3 DNA follows: TGTGCCAGTGGCCTCGGGGGTGCCTATGGCTACACCTTC. Its protein product is CASGLGGAYGYTF.

This clonotype appeared many times. The chain combines TRBV30 with TRBJ1-2, with a weak D call TRBD1 (5 bases). Trimming shortened V by 0 bases and J by 13 bases, and 12 bases separated the two germline ends. Germline-derived CDR1 and CDR2 are GTSNPN and SVGIG (reference sequence). The CDR3 spans 11 residues. This CDR3 reads CAWSVLGAPTF. CDR3 DNA: TGTGCCTGGAGTGTACTAGGGGCACCCACCTTC.

In this sample, this clonotype turned up many times. This chain joins TRBV28 and TRBJ1-6, with D tentatively TRBD1 (6 bases). CDR1 is MDHEN, CDR2 SYDVKM, per germline. V was shortened by 6 bases and J by 7 bases, with 16 bases between the two germline ends. The CDR3 runs to 15 residues. Here the CDR3 DNA reads TGTGCCAGCAGCGGTGATACAGGGTGGAATTCACCCCTCCACTTT. Protein: CASSGDTGWNSPLHF. The full variable domain, its missing parts supplied by reference TRBV28 and TRBJ1-6, is DVKVTQSSRYLVKRTGEKVFLECVQDMDHENMFWYRQDPGLGLRLIYFSYDVKMKEKGDIPEGYSVSREKKERFSLILESASTNQTSMYLCASSGDTGWNSPLHFGNGTRLTVT.

The V call is TRBV9, the J call TRBJ2-2; D not resolved. Germline V gives CDR1 SGDLS, CDR2 YYNGEE. The germline V and J ends were trimmed by 4 bases and 4 bases, with 14 bases remaining between them. The CDR3 runs 15 residues. The CDR3 loop is CASSPRPGCTGELFF. The DNA of the CDR3 is TGTGCCAGCAGCCCCCGTCCTGGGTGCACCGGGGAGCTGTTTTTT.

CDR3 amino acids: CASKTRAIGGEQYF. The CDR3 DNA follows: TGTGCCAGCAAGACCCGCGCTATTGGGGGGGAGCAGTACTTC. The chain has TRBV7-9 and TRBJ2-7, with D possibly matching TRBD2 (6 bases). Germline V gene data show CDR1 as SEHNR and CDR2 as FQNEAQ (reference sequence). V was trimmed by 7 bases and J by 7 bases, leaving 20 bases between them. CDR3 length: 14 residues. Complete variable domain (other parts from reference TRBV7-9 and TRBJ2-7): DTGVSQNPRHKITKRGQNVTFRCDPISEHNRLYWYRQTLGQGPEFLTYFQNEAQLEKSRLLSDRFSAERPKGSFSTLEIQRTEQGDSAMYLCASKTRAIGGEQYFGPGTRLTVT.

In its sample, this clonotype was seen many times. The chain carries TRBV28 and TRBJ1-6, with D maybe TRBD1 (5 bases). Trimming left V 5 bases short and J 2 bases short, with 16 bases between. CDR1 is MDHEN, CDR2 SYDVKM, per germline. This CDR3 is 17 amino acids long. CDR3 sequence reads: CASSPPGTQTYNSPLHF. Here the CDR3 DNA reads TGTGCCAGCAGTCCCCCCGGGACGCAAACCTATAATTCACCCCTCCACTTT.

This clonotype turned up a few times. V gene TRBV28 combines with J gene TRBJ1-1; D is ambiguous. CDR3 length: 13 residues. The germline CDR1 and CDR2 sequences are MDHEN and SYDVKM. Trimming pared 5 bases from V and 7 bases from J, leaving 14 bases between. DNA for the CDR3: TGTGCCAGCAGTCTCCCTGAAAAGCGTGAAGCTTTCTTT. This encodes CASSLPEKREAFF.